Each of the 22 T cell receptor beta chains below was sequenced from the same sample in a study of HIV-infected children after antiretroviral therapy interruption. Unique molecular identifiers were included in an RNA-based 3' RACE TCR library. TCRdb used MiXCR to reprocess the 3' RACE reads, holding one entry per CDR3 protein. The sample lists about 89,000 distinct CDR3 sequences, 6.9% seen once, with 0.9% to 1.3% in the top ten. Documented treatment: PENTA 11 planned treatment interruption arm or continuous ART arm. The sequencing used CD45RA+ CD4+ T cells from PBMCs, pooled from several time points, collected from a donor given antiretroviral therapy, either interrupted or continuous. Documented subset: naive CD4+ CD45RA+ CD45RO- T cells. These TCRs come from a pool of human donors with HIV.

This chain links TRBV6-1 with TRBJ1-1, with no clear D. The germline gives CDR1 MNHNS, CDR2 SASEGT. This CDR3 contains 13 residues. The V gene lost 8 bases and the J gene lost 5 bases, with 15 bases spanning the gap. As DNA, the CDR3 is TGTGCCAGCTCCGAAGCTTGGAGTACTGAAGCTTTCTTT. It encodes CASSEAWSTEAFF.

This clonotype appeared many times. The CDR3 DNA reads as TGTGCCAGCAGCTTAAGCGATCCAGGGGCTCTGAACACTGAAGCTTTCTTT. Protein product: CASSLSDPGALNTEAFF. This chain connects TRBV7-8 to TRBJ1-1; D is perhaps TRBD1 (6 bases). CDR1 and CDR2 (germline): SGHVS, FQNEAQ. The CDR3 runs to 17 residues. Trimming removed 2 bases from V and 0 bases from J, with 16 bases in between.

This clonotype was seen ten or more times. The chain uses TRBV5-1 and TRBJ2-1, with D perhaps matching TRBD1 or TRBD2 (5 bases each). With 4 bases removed from V and 8 bases from J, the gap between germline ends came to 16 bases. The germline V gene encodes CDR1 SGHRS and CDR2 YFSETQ. CDR3 length: 14 residues. This CDR3 reads CASSGGWEIHEQFF. For the CDR3, the DNA is TGCGCCAGCAGCGGGGGATGGGAGATCCATGAGCAGTTCTTC.

This clonotype was observed many times. J is TRBJ2-1 and V is TRBV30; D may be TRBD1 (5 bases). Germline lookup yields CDR1 GTSNPN and CDR2 SVGIG (reference sequence). The length of the CDR3 is 13 residues. Trimming shortened V by 5 bases and J by 9 bases, and 17 bases separated the two germline ends. The CDR3 DNA is TGTGCCTGGGAGGACACCCGTTACCGTGAGCAGTTCTTC. Protein: CAWEDTRYREQFF. The complete variable domain, with remaining parts taken from reference TRBV30 and TRBJ2-1, reads SQTIHQWPATLVQPVGSPLSLECTVEGTSNPNLYWYRQAAGRGLQLLFYSVGIGQISSEVPQNLSASRPQDRQFILSSKKLLLSDSGFYLCAWEDTRYREQFFGPGTRLTVL.

This clonotype has a handful of counts. The V and J genes are TRBV5-1 and TRBJ2-7; 9 nucleotides align to TRBD2. The CDR3 loop spans 18 amino acids. Germline-derived CDR1 and CDR2 are SGHRS and YFSETQ. The V segment lost 0 bases and the J segment 3 bases; nucleotides outside the gene matches: 13. The CDR3 bases are TGCGCCAGCAGCTTGGTGGAAGGTAGCGGGAGCCTTGGCTACGAGCAGTACTTC. Translation: CASSLVEGSGSLGYEQYF. The full variable domain, rest sourced from reference TRBV5-1 and TRBJ2-7, is KAGVTQTPRYLIKTRGQQVTLSCSPISGHRSVSWYQQTPGQGLQFLFEYFSETQRNKGNFPGRFSGRQFSNSRSEMNVSTLELGDSALYLCASSLVEGSGSLGYEQYFGPGTRLTVT.

This clonotype was counted at least ten times. The chain combines TRBV10-3 with TRBJ1-2; D might be TRBD1 (5 bases). This CDR3 is built from 13 residues. Trimming pared 2 bases from V and 4 bases from J, leaving 8 bases between. The V gene's germline CDR1 is ENHRY and CDR2 SYGVKD. CDR3 sequence reads: CAISETGRYGYTF. In DNA form, the CDR3 reads TGTGCCATCAGTGAGACAGGCCGCTATGGCTACACCTTC.

This clonotype appeared many times. CDR3 amino acids: CASRSGQGNYGYTF. The CDR3 DNA follows: TGTGCCAGCAGGTCCGGGCAGGGTAACTATGGCTACACCTTC. The rearrangement links TRBV28 to TRBJ1-2; tentatively, D is TRBD1 (5 bases). Per the germline V gene, CDR1 is MDHEN and CDR2 is SYDVKM. V was pared by 6 bases and J by 1 base, with 12 bases between. The CDR3 has 14 residues.

V and J are TRBV5-4 and TRBJ1-6, with 7 bases aligning to TRBD1. Germline V CDR1 and CDR2: SGHNT, YYREEE (reference sequence). With 0 bases clipped from V and 3 bases from J, the junction kept 3 bases outside the gene matches. CDR3 length: 16 amino acids. The CDR3 here is CASSLVGTVYNSPLHF. The DNA for the CDR3 is TGTGCCAGCAGCTTGGTGGGGACAGTCTATAATTCACCCCTCCACTTT.

The CDR3 DNA reads as TGCAGTGCTAGAGGGGGACAGACAGGAGCCAAAAACATTCAGTACTTC. Encoded protein: CSARGGQTGAKNIQYF. This sequence joins TRBV20-1 and TRBJ2-4, with TRBD1 matching 7 bases. Trimming cost V 1 base and J 0 bases; bases outside gene matches: 6. CDR3 size: 16 residues. Per the germline V gene, CDR1 is DFQATT and CDR2 is SNEGSKA (reference sequence).

This clonotype was seen more than once but under ten times. The chain combines TRBV10-3 with TRBJ2-7; 8 positions agree with TRBD2. Germline V gene sequence: CDR1 ENHRY, CDR2 SYGVKD. This CDR3 is built from 15 residues. Unmatched junction bases numbered 9, after V lost 8 bases and J lost 0 bases. The CDR3 sequence is CAIGSGGFSSYEQYF. The CDR3 DNA reads TGTGCCATCGGGAGCGGGGGTTTCAGCTCCTACGAGCAGTACTTC.

This clonotype was seen at least ten times. The gene calls are TRBV10-1 and TRBJ2-5; 9 positions match TRBD2. The CDR3 spans 14 residues. From germline, CDR1 is WNHNN and CDR2 SYGVQD (reference sequence). J was trimmed by 5 bases and V by 4 bases; bases with no gene match: 5. In DNA, the CDR3 is TGCGCCAGCAGTGGACTAGCGGCAGGGGAGACCCAGTACTTC. It is translated as CASSGLAAGETQYF.

This sequence joins TRBV29-1 and TRBJ2-2; 10 bases agree with TRBD1. The CDR3 extends over 13 amino acids. The junction had 2 bases not matched to a gene; V was cut back by 3 bases and J by 7 bases. Germline V gene data show CDR1 as SQVTM and CDR2 as ANQGSEA. The chain's CDR3 is CSVDGTGVGELFF. The CDR3 region has the DNA TGCAGCGTTGATGGGACAGGGGTCGGGGAGCTGTTTTTT.

This clonotype showed up just a few times. The chain carries TRBV5-1 and TRBJ1-4, with 11 positions matching TRBD1. Per the germline V gene, CDR1 is SGHRS and CDR2 is YFSETQ. The CDR3 has 15 residues. V lost 4 bases and J lost 6; bases outside the gene matches: 5. In DNA, the CDR3 is TGCGCCAGCAGCCCCCGGGGACAGGGGGATGAAAAACTGTTTTTT. Residues: CASSPRGQGDEKLFF.

The count of this clonotype is one. This could be a read error, since a much larger clone is one nucleotide away. V usage is TRBV11-2 and J usage is TRBJ2-7, with D possibly matching TRBD1 (5 bases). The CDR3 is made up of 13 amino acids. The V gene's germline CDR1 is SGHAT and CDR2 FQNNGV. The germline V and J ends were trimmed by 8 bases and 2 bases, with 13 bases remaining between them. The CDR3 DNA reads as TGTGCCAGCCCCAGGGTGGTAGCCTACGAGCAGTACTTC. It yields the protein CASPRVVAYEQYF.

This clonotype was counted a few times. This chain joins TRBV20-1 and TRBJ2-5; D gene uncertain. The CDR3 consists of 13 residues. CDR1 and CDR2 from the germline V gene are DFQATT and SNEGSKA (reference sequence). With 1 base removed from V and 4 bases from J, the gap between germline ends came to 10 bases. The CDR3 bases are TGCAGTGCTAGAGCAACAATAAGAGAGACCCAGTACTTC. Translation: CSARATIRETQYF.

This clonotype was picked up many times. V and J are TRBV5-1 and TRBJ1-1, with D unclear. Trimming took off 1 base at V and 1 base at J, with 20 bases between the two ends. Germline CDR1 reads SGHRS; CDR2 reads YFSETQ. The CDR3 length is 18 residues. The CDR3 nucleotides read TGCGCCAGCAGCTTGAGAGGGTCTGTTTTGGCCTCGAACACTGAAGCTTTCTTT. Its translation: CASSLRGSVLASNTEAFF.

The table lists this clonotype with many counts. The V gene is TRBV3-1, the J gene TRBJ2-3; D gene unclear. Germline V CDR1 and CDR2: LGHDT, YNNKEL (reference sequence). V lost 2 bases and J 4 bases, leaving 16 bases between the germline ends. The CDR3 consists of 16 residues. CDR3 bases: TGTGCCAGCAGCCAAAGCAGTACACTGATATCAGATACGCAGTATTTT. Protein sequence: CASSQSSTLISDTQYF.

The chain combines TRBV12-3 or TRBV12-4 with TRBJ2-5; 10 positions agree with TRBD1. The CDR3 is 16 residues long. Trimming removed 5 bases from V and 3 bases from J; junction bases left unmatched: 9. CDR3 protein: CASSRPRQGAKETQYF. The CDR3 DNA reads TGTGCCAGCAGTCGCCCAAGACAGGGGGCAAAAGAGACCCAGTACTTC.

The table lists this clonotype with a count of one. This chain links TRBV29-1 with TRBJ2-5, with 12 bases fitting TRBD2. The CDR3 length is 14 residues. Germline V CDR1 and CDR2: SQVTM, ANQGSEA. Germline trimming cut 7 bases from V and 2 bases from J; bases unmatched to any gene: 5. This CDR3 reads CSATGTSGQETQYF. The CDR3 DNA sequence: TGCAGCGCAACCGGGACTAGCGGGCAAGAGACCCAGTACTTC.

This clonotype was detected ten times or more. V gene TRBV12-3 or TRBV12-4 combines with J gene TRBJ1-2; no definite D call. Deletions cut 3 bases from V and 2 bases from J, with 7 bases between. The CDR3 length is 13 residues. The CDR3 nucleotides are TGTGCCAGCAGTTTGGGCGAAAACTATGGCTACACCTTC. Its translation: CASSLGENYGYTF.

This clonotype has more than one count but fewer than ten. CDR3 nucleotide sequence: TGTGCCAGCAGTGAAACTAGCGGGGGAGGACAGCAGTACTTC. Translation gives CASSETSGGGQQYF. The chain links TRBV6-1 to TRBJ2-7, with 11 positions matching TRBD2. Germline-derived CDR1 and CDR2 are MNHNS and SASEGT. V shed 2 bases and J 8 bases; nucleotides not matched to a gene: 5. The CDR3 runs 14 residues.

The chain joins TRBV19 to TRBJ1-5; 10 nucleotides align to TRBD1. The V and J ends lost 4 bases and 5 bases, in that order; junction bases with no gene match: 8. The V gene's germline CDR1 is LNHDA and CDR2 SQIVND (reference sequence). The CDR3 runs to 16 residues. The CDR3 DNA follows: TGTGCCAGTAGTACCCCCGGGACAGGGGATCATCAGCCCCAGCATTTT. Amino acids: CASSTPGTGDHQPQHF.